This TCR beta chain was observed in a study of blood T cell repertoires in COVID-19. The data were produced by immunoSEQ multiplex PCR, yet TCRdb's version contains in-frame clones alone and is incomplete. The table shows 220,000 or so clones, with approximately 80% occurring only once. Categorization into cohorts depended on clinical history that participants reported. Cohort 3 donors were reported recovered after two negative PCRs, clearance, or symptom resolution. CDR1 is SGHTA, CDR2 FQGNSA, per germline. The V gene end was trimmed by 6 bases and the J gene end by 2 bases; junction bases not matched to a gene: 10. The CDR3 has 16 residues. This clone has just one count.

The chain has TRBV7-2 and TRBJ2-3; 8 bases map to TRBD2. The clonotype was recovered from an older woman who had recovered from COVID-19. The sequencing input was PBMCs or T cells enriched from blood (not recorded which). The CDR3 spells CASSWRAGDYTDTQYF. The DNA of the CDR3 is TGTGCCAGCAGTTGGAGAGCGGGGGATTACACAGATACGCAGTATTTT.